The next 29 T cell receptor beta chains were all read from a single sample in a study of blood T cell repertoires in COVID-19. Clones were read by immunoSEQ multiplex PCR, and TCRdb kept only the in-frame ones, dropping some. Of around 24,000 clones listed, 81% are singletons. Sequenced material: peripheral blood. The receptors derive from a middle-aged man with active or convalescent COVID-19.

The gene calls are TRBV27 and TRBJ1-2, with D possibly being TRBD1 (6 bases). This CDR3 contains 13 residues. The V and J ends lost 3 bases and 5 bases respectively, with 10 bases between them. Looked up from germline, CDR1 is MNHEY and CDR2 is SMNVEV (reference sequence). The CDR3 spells CASSLAGEYGYTF. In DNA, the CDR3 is TGTGCCAGCAGTTTGGCAGGGGAATATGGCTACACCTTC.

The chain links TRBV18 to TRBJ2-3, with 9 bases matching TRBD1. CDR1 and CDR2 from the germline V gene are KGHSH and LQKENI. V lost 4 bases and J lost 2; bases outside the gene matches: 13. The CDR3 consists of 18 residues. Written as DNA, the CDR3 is TGTGCCAGCTCACAACGGCCGGGACAGGGTTTTTCCACAGATACGCAGTATTTT. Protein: CASSQRPGQGFSTDTQYF.

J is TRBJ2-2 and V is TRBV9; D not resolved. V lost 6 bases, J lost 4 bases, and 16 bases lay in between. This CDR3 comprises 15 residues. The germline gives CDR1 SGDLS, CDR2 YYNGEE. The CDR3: CASTSTSTGTGELFF. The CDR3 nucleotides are TGTGCCAGCACCTCTACTTCCACGGGCACCGGGGAGCTGTTTTTT. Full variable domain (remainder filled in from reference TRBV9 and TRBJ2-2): DSGVTQTPKHLITATGQRVTLRCSPRSGDLSVYWYQQSLDQGLQFLIQYYNGEERAKGNILERFSAQQFPDLHSELNLSSLELGDSALYFCASTSTSTGTGELFFGEGSRLTVL.

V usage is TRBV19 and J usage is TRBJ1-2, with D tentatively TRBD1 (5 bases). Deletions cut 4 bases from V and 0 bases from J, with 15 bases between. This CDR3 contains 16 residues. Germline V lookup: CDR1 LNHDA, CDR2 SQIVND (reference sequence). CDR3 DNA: TGTGCCAGTAGTACCCGACAGAGACTGACTAACTATGGCTACACCTTC. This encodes CASSTRQRLTNYGYTF.

DNA for the CDR3: TGTGCCAGCAGCTTCCACGACGCCCCCGGGACAAATCCCTACGAGCAGTACTTC. It is translated as CASSFHDAPGTNPYEQYF. The chain combines TRBV11-2 with TRBJ2-7, with D possibly TRBD1 on 6 matching bases. The CDR3 extends over 18 amino acids. Trimming removed 3 bases from V and 2 bases from J, with 23 bases in between. The V gene's germline CDR1 is SGHAT and CDR2 FQNNGV.

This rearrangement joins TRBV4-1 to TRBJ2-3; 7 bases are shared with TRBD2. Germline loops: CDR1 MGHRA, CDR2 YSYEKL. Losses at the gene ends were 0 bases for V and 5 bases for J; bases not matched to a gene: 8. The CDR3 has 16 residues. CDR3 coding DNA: TGCGCCAGCAGCCAAGATCCAGCGGGAATTGTAGATACGCAGTATTTT. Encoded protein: CASSQDPAGIVDTQYF.

The CDR3 reads CASSQDQSVGSRINEKLFF. The DNA for the CDR3 is TGTGCCAGCAGCCAAGATCAGTCGGTCGGCTCGAGGATCAATGAAAAACTGTTTTTT. The V call is TRBV4-2, the J call TRBJ1-4; no firm D call. The CDR3 runs 19 residues. Looked up from germline, CDR1 is LGHNA and CDR2 is YNFKEQ. Trimming took off 0 bases at V and 5 bases at J, with 22 bases between the two ends.

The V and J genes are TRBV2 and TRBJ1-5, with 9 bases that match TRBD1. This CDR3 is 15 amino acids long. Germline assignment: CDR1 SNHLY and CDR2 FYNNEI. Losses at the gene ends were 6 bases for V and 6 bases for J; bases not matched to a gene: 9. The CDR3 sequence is CASRGRTGVTQPQHF. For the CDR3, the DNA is TGTGCCAGCAGGGGTCGGACAGGGGTTACTCAGCCCCAGCATTTT.

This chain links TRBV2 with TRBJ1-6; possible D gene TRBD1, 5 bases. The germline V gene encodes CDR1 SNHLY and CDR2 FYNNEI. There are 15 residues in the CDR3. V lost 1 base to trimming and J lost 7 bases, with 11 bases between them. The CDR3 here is CASSEEGAWNSPLHF. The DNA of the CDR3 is TGTGCCAGCAGTGAAGAAGGGGCCTGGAATTCACCCCTCCACTTT.

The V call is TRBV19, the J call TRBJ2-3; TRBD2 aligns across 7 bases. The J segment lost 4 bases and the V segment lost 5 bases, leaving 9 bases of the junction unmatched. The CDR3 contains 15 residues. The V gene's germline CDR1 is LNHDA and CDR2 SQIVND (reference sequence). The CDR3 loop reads CASSARGSRADTQYF. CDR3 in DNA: TGTGCCAGTAGTGCTCGCGGGAGTCGAGCAGATACGCAGTATTTT.

CDR3 protein: CASHLSGADYGYTF. The CDR3 DNA sequence: TGTGCCAGCCACTTGAGTGGGGCCGACTATGGCTACACCTTC. The rearrangement uses TRBV5-7 and TRBJ1-2, with a weak D call TRBD1 (5 bases). TRBV5-7 is given ORF status, its function remaining uncertain. Trimming took off 7 bases at V and 3 bases at J, with 16 bases between the two ends. CDR3 length equals 14 residues.

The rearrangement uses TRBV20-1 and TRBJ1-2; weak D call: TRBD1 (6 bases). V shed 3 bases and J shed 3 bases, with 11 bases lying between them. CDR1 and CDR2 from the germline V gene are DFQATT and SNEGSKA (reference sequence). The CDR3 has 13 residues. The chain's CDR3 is CSASSGVDYGYTF. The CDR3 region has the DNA TGCAGTGCTAGTTCAGGGGTGGACTATGGCTACACCTTC.

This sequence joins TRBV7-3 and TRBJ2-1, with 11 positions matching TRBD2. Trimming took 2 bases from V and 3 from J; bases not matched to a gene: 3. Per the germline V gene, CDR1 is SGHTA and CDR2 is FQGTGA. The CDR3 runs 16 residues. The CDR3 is CASSLGTSGLYNEQFF. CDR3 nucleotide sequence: TGTGCCAGCAGCTTAGGGACTAGCGGCCTCTACAATGAGCAGTTCTTC.

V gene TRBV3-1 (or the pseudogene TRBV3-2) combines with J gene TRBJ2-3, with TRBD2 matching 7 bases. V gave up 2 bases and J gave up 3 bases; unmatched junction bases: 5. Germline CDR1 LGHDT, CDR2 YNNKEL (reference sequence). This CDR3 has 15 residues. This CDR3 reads CASSQLAGVTDTQYF. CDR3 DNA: TGTGCCAGCAGCCAATTGGCGGGGGTAACAGATACGCAGTATTTT.

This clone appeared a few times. The CDR3 nucleotides are TGTGCCAGCAGTAAAAGGACAGGGTACACCGGGGAGCTGTTTTTT. This codes for CASSKRTGYTGELFF. The chain is built from TRBV6-5 and TRBJ2-2, with 8 bases aligning to TRBD1. Germline assignment: CDR1 MNHEY and CDR2 SVGAGI. Trimming at V came to 5 bases and at J to 3 bases, leaving 5 bases not matched to a gene. The CDR3 totals 15 residues.

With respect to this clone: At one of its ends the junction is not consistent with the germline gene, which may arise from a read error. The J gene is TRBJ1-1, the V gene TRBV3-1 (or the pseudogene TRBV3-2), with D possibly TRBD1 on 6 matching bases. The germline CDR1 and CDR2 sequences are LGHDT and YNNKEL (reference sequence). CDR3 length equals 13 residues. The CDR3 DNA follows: TGTGCCAGCAGCCAAAGGTGGAAGGACAGCCCCTACTTT. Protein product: CASSQRWKDSPYF.

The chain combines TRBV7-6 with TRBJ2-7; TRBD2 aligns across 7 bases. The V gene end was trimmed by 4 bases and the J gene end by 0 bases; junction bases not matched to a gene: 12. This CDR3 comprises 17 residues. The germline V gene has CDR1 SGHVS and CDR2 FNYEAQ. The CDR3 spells CASSSAGGSLGSYEQYF. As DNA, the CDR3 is TGTGCCAGCAGCTCCGCCGGGGGGTCACTAGGCTCCTACGAGCAGTACTTC.

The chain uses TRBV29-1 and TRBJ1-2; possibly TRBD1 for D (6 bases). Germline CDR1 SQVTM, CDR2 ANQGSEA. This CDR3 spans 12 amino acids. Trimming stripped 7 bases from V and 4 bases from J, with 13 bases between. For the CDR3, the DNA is TGCAGCGATCAACAGGGCCTCTATGGCTACACCTTC. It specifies CSDQQGLYGYTF.

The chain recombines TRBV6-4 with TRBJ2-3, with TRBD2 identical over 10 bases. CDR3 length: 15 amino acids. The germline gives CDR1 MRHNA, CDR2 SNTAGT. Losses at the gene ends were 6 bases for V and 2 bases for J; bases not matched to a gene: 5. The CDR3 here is CASSVSGGYTDTQYF. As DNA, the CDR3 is TGTGCCAGCAGCGTTAGCGGGGGGTACACAGATACGCAGTATTTT.

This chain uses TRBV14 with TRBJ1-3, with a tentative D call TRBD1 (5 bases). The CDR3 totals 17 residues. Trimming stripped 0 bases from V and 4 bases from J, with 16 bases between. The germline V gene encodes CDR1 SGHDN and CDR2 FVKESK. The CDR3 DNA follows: TGTGCCAGCAGCCAAGATTTCGACAGAGCGAAAGGAAACACCATATATTTT. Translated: CASSQDFDRAKGNTIYF. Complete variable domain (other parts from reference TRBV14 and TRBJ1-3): EAGVTQFPSHSVIEKGQTVTLRCDPISGHDNLYWYRRVMGKEIKFLLHFVKESKQDESGMPNNRFLAERTGGTYSTLKVQPAELEDSGVYFCASSQDFDRAKGNTIYFGEGSWLTVV.

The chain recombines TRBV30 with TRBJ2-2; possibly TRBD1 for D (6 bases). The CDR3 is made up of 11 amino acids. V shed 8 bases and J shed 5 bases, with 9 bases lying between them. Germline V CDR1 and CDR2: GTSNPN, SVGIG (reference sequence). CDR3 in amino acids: CAAQGTGELFF. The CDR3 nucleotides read TGTGCCGCCCAGGGGACCGGGGAGCTGTTTTTT.

This CDR3 is CASSVGTTEAFF. CDR3 DNA sequence: TGCGCCAGCAGCGTGGGGACTACTGAAGCTTTCTTT. The chain has TRBV5-1 and TRBJ1-1; D might be TRBD1 (5 bases). The CDR3 contains 12 residues. Germline V gives CDR1 SGHRS, CDR2 YFSETQ. Between the trimmed V and J ends, which lost 4 bases and 5 bases, there was a span of 9 bases.

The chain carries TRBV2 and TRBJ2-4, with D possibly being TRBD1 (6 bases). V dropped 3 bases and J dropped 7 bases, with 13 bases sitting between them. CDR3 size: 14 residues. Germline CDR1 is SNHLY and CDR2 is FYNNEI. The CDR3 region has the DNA TGTGCCAGCAGTGACCCCAGGGGCGTGAACATTCAGTACTTC. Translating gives CASSDPRGVNIQYF.

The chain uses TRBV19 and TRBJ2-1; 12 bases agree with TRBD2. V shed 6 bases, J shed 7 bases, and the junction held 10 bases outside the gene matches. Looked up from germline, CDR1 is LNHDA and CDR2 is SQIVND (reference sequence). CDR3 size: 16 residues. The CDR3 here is CASRKITSGRTNEQFF. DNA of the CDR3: TGTGCCAGTAGAAAAATAACTAGCGGGAGGACTAATGAGCAGTTCTTC.

The CDR3 nucleotides are TGTGCCAGTAGTTTTGGCCTGGAGCAGTACTTC. Translation gives CASSFGLEQYF. This chain uses TRBV19 with TRBJ2-7; no reliable D call. Germline assignment: CDR1 LNHDA and CDR2 SQIVND (reference sequence). The CDR3 consists of 11 residues. Trimming removed 5 bases from V and 7 bases from J, with 9 bases in between.

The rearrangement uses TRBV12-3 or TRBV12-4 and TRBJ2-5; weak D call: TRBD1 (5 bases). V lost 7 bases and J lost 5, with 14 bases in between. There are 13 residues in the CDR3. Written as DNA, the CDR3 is TGTGCCAGCAAGCGAAGGGGCTGGGAGACCCAGTACTTC. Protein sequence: CASKRRGWETQYF.

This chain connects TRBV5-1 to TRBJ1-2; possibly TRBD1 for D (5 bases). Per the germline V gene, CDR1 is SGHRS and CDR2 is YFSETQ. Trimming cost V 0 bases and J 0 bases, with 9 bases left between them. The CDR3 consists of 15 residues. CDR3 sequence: CASSLGGAANYGYTF. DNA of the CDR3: TGCGCCAGCAGCTTGGGGGGCGCAGCTAACTATGGCTACACCTTC.

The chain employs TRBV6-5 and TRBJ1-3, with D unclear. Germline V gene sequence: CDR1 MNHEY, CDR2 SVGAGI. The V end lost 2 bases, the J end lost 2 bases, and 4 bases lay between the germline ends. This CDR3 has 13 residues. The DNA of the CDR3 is TGTGCCAGCAGTTACCCGGCTGGAAACACCATATATTTT. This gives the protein CASSYPAGNTIYF.

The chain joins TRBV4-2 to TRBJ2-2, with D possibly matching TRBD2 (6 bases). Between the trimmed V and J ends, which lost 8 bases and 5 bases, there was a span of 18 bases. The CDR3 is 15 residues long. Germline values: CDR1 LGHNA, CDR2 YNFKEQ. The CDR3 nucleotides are TGTGCCAGCGCCCCAGGGCGGGGTGGGACCGGGGAGCTGTTTTTT. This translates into CASAPGRGGTGELFF.